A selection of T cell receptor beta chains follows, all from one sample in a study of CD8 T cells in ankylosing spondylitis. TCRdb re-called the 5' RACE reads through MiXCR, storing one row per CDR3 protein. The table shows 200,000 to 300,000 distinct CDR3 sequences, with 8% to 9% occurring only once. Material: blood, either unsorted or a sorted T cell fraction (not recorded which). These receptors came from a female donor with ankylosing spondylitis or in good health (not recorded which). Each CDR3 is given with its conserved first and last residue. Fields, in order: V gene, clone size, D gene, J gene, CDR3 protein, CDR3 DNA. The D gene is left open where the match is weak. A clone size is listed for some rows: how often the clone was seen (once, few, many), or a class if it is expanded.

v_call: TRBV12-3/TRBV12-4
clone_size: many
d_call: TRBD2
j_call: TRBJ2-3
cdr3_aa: CASSRGSMTDTQYF
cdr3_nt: TGTGCCAGCAGCCGCGGGAGTATGACAGATACGCAGTATTTT

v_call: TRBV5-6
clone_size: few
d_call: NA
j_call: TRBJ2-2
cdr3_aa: CASSFSAGANTGELFF
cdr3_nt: TGTGCCAGCAGCTTCTCTGCGGGGGCAAACACCGGGGAGCTGTTTTTT

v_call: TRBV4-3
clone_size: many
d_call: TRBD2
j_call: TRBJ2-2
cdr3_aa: CASSPEREWNTGELFF
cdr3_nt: TGCGCCAGCAGCCCAGAGCGGGAGTGGAACACCGGGGAGCTGTTTTTT

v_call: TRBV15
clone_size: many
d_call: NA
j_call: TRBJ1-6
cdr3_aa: CATPYNSPLHF
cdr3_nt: TGTGCCACCCCTTATAATTCACCCCTCCACTTT

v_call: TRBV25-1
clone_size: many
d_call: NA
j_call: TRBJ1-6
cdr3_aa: CASSETGIANSPLHF
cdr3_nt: TGTGCCAGCAGTGAAACCGGGATTGCGAATTCACCCCTCCACTTT

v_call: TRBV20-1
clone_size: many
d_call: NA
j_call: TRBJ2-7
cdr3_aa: CSARQDYSYEQYF
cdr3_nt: TGCAGTGCCCGACAGGACTATTCCTACGAGCAGTACTTC

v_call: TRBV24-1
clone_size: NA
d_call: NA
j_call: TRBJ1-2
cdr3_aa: CATSEAGAYGYTF
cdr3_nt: TGTGCCACCAGTGAGGCAGGGGCCTATGGCTACACCTTC

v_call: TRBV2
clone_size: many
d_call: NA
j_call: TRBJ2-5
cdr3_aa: CASSISRETQYF
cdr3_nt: TGTGCCAGCAGTATTAGCCGAGAGACCCAGTACTTC

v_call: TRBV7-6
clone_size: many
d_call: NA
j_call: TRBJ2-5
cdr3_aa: CASTLGGYPETQYF
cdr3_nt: TGTGCCAGCACCCTAGGCGGATACCCTGAGACCCAGTACTTC

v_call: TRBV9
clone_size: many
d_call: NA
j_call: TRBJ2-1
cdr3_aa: CASSVGGRVSYNEQFF
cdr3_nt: TGTGCCAGCAGCGTAGGTGGTAGAGTCTCCTACAATGAGCAGTTCTTC

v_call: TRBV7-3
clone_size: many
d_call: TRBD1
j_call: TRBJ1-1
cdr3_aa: CASSSDRGAEAFF
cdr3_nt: TGTGCCAGCAGCTCTGACAGGGGCGCTGAAGCTTTCTTT

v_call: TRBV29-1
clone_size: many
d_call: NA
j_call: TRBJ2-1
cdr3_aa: CSVPHDSNEQFF
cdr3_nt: TGCAGCGTCCCACACGACTCCAATGAGCAGTTCTTC

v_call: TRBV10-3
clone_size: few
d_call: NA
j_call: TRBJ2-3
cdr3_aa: CAIRGTTDTQYF
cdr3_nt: TGTGCCATCAGGGGGACCACAGATACGCAGTATTTT

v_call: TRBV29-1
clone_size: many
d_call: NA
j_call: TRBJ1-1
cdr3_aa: CSVSTNINTEAFF
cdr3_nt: TGCAGCGTTTCTACCAATATTAACACTGAAGCTTTCTTT

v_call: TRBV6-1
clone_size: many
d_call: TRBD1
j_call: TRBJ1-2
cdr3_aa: CASLPRDRNYGYTF
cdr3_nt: TGTGCCAGTCTACCCCGGGACAGGAACTATGGCTACACCTTC

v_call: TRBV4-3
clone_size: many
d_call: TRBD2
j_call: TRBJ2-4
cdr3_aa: CASSQELAGGLRAKNIQYF
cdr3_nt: TGCGCCAGCAGCCAAGAACTAGCGGGAGGATTGAGGGCCAAAAACATTCAGTACTTC

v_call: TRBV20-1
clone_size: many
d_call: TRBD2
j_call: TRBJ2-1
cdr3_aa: CSKLAGGYGEQFF
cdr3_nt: TGCAGTAAACTAGCGGGAGGTTATGGGGAGCAGTTCTTC

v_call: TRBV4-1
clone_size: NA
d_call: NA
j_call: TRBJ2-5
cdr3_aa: CASSQGPRGETQYF
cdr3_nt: TGCGCCAGCAGCCAAGGGCCGAGGGGAGAGACCCAGTACTTC

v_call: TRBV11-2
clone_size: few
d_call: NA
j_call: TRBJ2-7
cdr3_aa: CASSLIRQAYEQYF
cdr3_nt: TGTGCCAGCAGCTTAATTAGGCAGGCCTACGAGCAGTACTTC

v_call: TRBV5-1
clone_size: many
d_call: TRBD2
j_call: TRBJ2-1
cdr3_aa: CASSSGLAGRNEQFF
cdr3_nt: TGCGCCAGCAGCTCGGGGCTAGCGGGAAGAAATGAGCAGTTCTTC

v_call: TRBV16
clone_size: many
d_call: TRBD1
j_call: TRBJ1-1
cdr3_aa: CASSRGTGGDTEAFF
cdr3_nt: TGTGCCAGCAGCCGCGGGACAGGGGGGGACACTGAAGCTTTCTTT

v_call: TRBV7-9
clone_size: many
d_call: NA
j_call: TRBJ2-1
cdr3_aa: CASSLVRSVEQFF
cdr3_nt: TGTGCCAGCAGCTTAGTAAGGAGCGTTGAGCAGTTCTTC

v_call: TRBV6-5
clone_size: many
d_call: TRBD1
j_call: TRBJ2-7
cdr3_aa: CASSYDLGQGAYEQYF
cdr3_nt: TGTGCCAGCAGTTATGATTTGGGACAGGGGGCTTACGAGCAGTACTTC

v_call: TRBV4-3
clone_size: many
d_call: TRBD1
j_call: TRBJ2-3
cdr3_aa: CASSPGWDRGYDTQYF
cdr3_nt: TGCGCCAGCAGCCCGGGGTGGGACAGGGGATACGATACGCAGTATTTT

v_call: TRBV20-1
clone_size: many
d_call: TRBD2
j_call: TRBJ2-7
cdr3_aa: CSARKRDLYEQYF
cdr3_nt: TGCAGTGCTAGGAAGCGGGACCTCTACGAGCAGTACTTC

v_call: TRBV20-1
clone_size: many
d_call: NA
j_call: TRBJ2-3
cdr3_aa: CSVNRLGTSLTDTQYF
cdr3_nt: TGCAGTGTTAATCGACTCGGAACCTCCCTCACAGATACGCAGTATTTT

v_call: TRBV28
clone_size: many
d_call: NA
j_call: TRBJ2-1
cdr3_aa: CASSDLRDNEQFF
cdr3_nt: TGTGCCAGCAGCGATTTAAGAGACAATGAGCAGTTCTTC

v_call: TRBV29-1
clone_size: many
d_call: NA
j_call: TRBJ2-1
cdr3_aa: CSVEALGEQFF
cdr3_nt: TGCAGCGTTGAAGCCCTGGGTGAGCAGTTCTTC

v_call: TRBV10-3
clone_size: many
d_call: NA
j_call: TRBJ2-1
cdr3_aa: CASNGDLYNEQFF
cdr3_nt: TGTGCCAGTAATGGGGACCTGTACAATGAGCAGTTCTTC